This T cell receptor (beta chain) was observed in a study of blood T cell repertoires in COVID-19 (TCRdb year 2020). About the investigation overall: Collaborator samples came from the United States, Italy and Spain and covered acute and convalescent phases of COVID-19. The samples were drawn from two sources: the first 160 participants of the ongoing ImmuneRACE study, and 1,200 or so subjects contributed by 6 global collaborators. Nearly every sample came with metadata listing a de-identified subject ID, COVID-19 status, age in years and sex. The dataset comprised deeply sampled blood TCRbeta repertoires from subjects exposed to, actively infected with, or recovered from COVID-19. Where HLA class I and class II types were available, the types were taken from metadata supplied by the sample provider, not from assay-based typing. The repertoires were released in a freely available public database intended as a resource for research on the immune response to SARS-CoV-2. The prospective study material was composed of cDNA or gDNA derived from T cells, B-cell-depleted T cells, or PBMCs.

Summary of the overall study and its limitations: The amount of clinical and demographic metadata varied by source and participant and was provided uncurated.

Of note for this clone: Its antigen is currently not known. Nothing much larger sits one base from this clone, and base qualities are not available.

CDR3 length: 16 amino acids, cysteine to phenylalanine. Kept here is only the CDR3 DNA, which spans 48 bases and is read in frame from base 1. Ends trimmed: V by 0 bases, J by 1 base; bases unmatched to a gene: 4. The germline V gene encodes CDR1 SGHDT and CDR2 YYEEEE. Enrolling through a virtual design, the prospective study's participants ranged in age from roughly 18 to 95 years and lived across 24 United States geographic areas. In the prospective study, cohorts were assigned on the basis of participant-reported clinical history obtained from a screening survey and a study questionnaire. ImmuneRACE Cohort 3 recovered participants were defined by two consecutive negative NP/OP PCR tests, healthcare professional clearance, or symptom resolution. Each participant in the prospective study had whole blood, serum and a nasopharyngeal or oropharyngeal swab collected by mobile phlebotomists. Additional blood draws and questionnaires over an approximately 2-month period could optionally be provided by prospective study participants. Before DNA extraction, prospective study blood samples were shipped either frozen or at room temperature.

TCRbeta CDR3 regions were amplified from genomic DNA by means of the immunoSEQ Assay, a bias-controlled multiplex PCR. The study's processing was this. Within the assay, amplification of reference gene primers was used to estimate how many nucleated cells each sample contained. Sequence reads were collapsed and filtered to measure the absolute abundance of every unique TCRbeta CDR3 rearrangement. For each sample, productive Simpson clonality was calculated as the square root of Simpson's diversity index across productive rearrangements. In its TCRdb copy, this immuneACCESS table keeps in-frame sequences only and misses some clones. Where compared with another copy, unresolved V genes explain less than half of these, and the others have no known cause. The DNA gave D and trimming, while V, J and clone size come from that table. In all, the sample holds 300,000 or so clones, and 70% to 90% of those were seen once. Approximately 5.3% of the sample rests with the top ten.

The chain employs TRBV5-6 and TRBJ2-5, and TRBD2 matches 9 of the central bases. Material: PBMCs or T cells enriched from blood (not recorded which). This clonotype was obtained from a woman in her twenties or thirties who had recovered from COVID-19. The CDR3 region: CASSLGGGGAQETQYF. The nucleotide sequence reads TGTGCCAGCAGCTTGGGCGGCGGGGGGGCCCAAGAGACCCAGTACTTC.